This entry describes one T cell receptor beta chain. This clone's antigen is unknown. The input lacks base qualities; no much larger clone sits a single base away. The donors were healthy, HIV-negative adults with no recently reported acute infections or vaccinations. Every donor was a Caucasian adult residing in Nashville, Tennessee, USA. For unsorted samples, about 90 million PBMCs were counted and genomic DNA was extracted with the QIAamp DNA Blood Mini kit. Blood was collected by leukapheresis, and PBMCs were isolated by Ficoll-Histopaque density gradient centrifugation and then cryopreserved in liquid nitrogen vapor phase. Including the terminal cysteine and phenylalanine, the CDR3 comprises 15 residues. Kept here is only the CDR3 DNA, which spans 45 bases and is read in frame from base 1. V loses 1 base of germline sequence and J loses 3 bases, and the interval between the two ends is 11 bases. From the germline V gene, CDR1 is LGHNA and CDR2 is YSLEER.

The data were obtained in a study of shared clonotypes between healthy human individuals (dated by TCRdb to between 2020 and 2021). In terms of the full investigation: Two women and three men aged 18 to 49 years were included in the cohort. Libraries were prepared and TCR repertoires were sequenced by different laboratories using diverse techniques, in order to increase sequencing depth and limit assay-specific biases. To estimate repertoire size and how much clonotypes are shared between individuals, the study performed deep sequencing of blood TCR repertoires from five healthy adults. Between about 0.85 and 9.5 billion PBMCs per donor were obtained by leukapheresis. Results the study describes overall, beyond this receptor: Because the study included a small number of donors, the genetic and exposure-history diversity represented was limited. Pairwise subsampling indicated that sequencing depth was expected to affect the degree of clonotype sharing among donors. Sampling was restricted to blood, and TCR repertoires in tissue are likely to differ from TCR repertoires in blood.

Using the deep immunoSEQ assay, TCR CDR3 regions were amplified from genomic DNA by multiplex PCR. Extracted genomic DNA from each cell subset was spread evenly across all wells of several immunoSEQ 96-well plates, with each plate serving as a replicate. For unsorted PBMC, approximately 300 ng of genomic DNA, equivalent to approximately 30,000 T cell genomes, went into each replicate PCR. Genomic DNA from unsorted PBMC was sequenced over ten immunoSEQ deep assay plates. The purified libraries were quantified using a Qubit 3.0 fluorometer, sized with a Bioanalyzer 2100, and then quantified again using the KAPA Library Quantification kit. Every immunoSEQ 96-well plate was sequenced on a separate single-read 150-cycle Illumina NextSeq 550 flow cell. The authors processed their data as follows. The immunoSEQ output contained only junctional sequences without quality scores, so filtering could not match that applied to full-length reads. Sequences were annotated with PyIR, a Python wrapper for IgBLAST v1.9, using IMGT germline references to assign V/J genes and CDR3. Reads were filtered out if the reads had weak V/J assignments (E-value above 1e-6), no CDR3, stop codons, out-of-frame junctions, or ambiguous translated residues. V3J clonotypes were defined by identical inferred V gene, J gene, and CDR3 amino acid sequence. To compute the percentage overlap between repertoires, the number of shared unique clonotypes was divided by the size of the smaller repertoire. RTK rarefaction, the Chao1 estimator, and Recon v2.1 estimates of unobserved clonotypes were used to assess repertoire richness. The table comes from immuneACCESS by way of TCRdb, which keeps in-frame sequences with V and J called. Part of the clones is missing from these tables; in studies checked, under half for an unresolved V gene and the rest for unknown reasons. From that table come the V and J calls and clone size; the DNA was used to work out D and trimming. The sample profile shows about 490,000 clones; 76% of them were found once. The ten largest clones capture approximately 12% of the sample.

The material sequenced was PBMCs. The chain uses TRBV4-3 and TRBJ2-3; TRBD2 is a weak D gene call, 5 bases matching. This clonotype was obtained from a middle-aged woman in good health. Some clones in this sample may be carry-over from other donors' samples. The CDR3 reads CASSQVPAETDTQYF. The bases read TGCGCCAGCAGCCAAGTTCCAGCGGAGACAGATACGCAGTATTTT.